The clone carrying this T cell receptor (beta chain) was recorded a few times. The antigen is not known. The ends were cut back, 5 bases at V and 2 bases at J, with 10 bases in the middle. This CDR3 spans 14 amino acids. Per germline, CDR1 MDHEN and CDR2 SYDVKM. This specimen comes from a study of CD8+CD57+ T cells in acquired aplastic anemia. Study-level results: Levels of CD8+ Simpson's diversity were not significantly distinct in patients versus controls.

Both TCR beta VDJ combination and CDR3 sequence profiling were carried out. Genomic DNA was the template for this profiling. MiXCR, run by TCRdb on the reads, gives a single entry per CDR3 protein. This table has 200,000 or so distinct CDR3 sequences, roughly half appearing once. Patients picked for sequencing had shown CD8+CD57+ cell expansion detected by flow cytometry. The source is a human donor with aplastic anemia. Sequencing input: sorted CD4+, CD8+, or CD8+CD57+ T cells (not recorded which) from PBMCs. V usage is TRBV28 and J usage is TRBJ1-5; D is unresolved. The CDR3 protein is CASSLVGGNQPQHF. In nucleotides, the CDR3 is TGTGCCAGCAGTCTTGTGGGCGGCAATCAGCCCCAGCATTTT.